The rows below give T cell receptor beta chains drawn from one sample of a study of Ad26.COV2.S vaccination and SARS-CoV-2 variants. The table came from immunoSEQ multiplex PCR; TCRdb's copy has only in-frame clones and leaves some out. The data hold about 500,000 clones, with approximately 90% observed a single time. The sample was peripheral blood, taken in a trial of Ad26.COV2.S vaccine versus placebo. The receptors derive from a person between 18 and 65 years old who received the Ad26.COV2.S COVID-19 vaccine or a placebo. Both conserved end residues are part of each CDR3. D genes are given only for firm matches. Rows give clone size only sometimes, using once, few, many, or a class for an expanded clone.

J: TRBJ2-3
size: once
D: NA
V: TRBV11-3
length: 12
DNA: TGTGCCAGCAGCTTAGATCCTAGGCTGCAGTATTTT
CDR3: CASSLDPRLQYF

J: TRBJ2-7
size: NA
D: NA
V: TRBV4-1
length: 15
DNA: TGCGCCAGCAGCCAATCTCTCCTCAAGGGCTACGAGCAGTACTTC
CDR3: CASSQSLLKGYEQYF

J: TRBJ1-2
size: few
D: NA
V: TRBV16
length: 11
DNA: TGTGCCAGCAGCCATGAATATGGCTACACCTTC
CDR3: CASSHEYGYTF

J: TRBJ2-6
size: once
D: TRBD2
V: TRBV7-2
length: 16
DNA: TGTGCCAGCAGCCTCACTAGCGGTCTTGCGGCCAACGTCCTGACTTTC
CDR3: CASSLTSGLAANVLTF

J: TRBJ1-2
size: NA
D: NA
V: TRBV11-2
length: 14
DNA: TGTGCCAGCAGCCCTCGGGACAATCACTATGGCTACACCTTC
CDR3: CASSPRDNHYGYTF

J: TRBJ2-3
size: NA
D: TRBD2
V: TRBV6-2/TRBV6-3
length: 14
DNA: TGTGCCAGCAGTTACGGGACTAGGGTAGATACGCAGTATTTT
CDR3: CASSYGTRVDTQYF

J: TRBJ2-7
size: NA
D: TRBD1
V: TRBV28
length: 16
DNA: TGTGCCAGCAGTTTCCCAGGACAGGGGTCATCCTACGAGCAGTACTTC
CDR3: CASSFPGQGSSYEQYF

J: TRBJ1-5
size: NA
D: TRBD1
V: TRBV18
length: 13
DNA: TGTGCCAGCTCCACAGGGGAGAATCAGCCCCAGCATTTT
CDR3: CASSTGENQPQHF

J: TRBJ1-6
size: NA
D: TRBD1
V: TRBV9
length: 18
DNA: TGTGCCAGCAGCGCGCTCCCCGGGACAGGGGGACTAAATTCACCCCTCCACTTT
CDR3: CASSALPGTGGLNSPLHF

J: TRBJ1-4
size: once
D: TRBD1
V: TRBV3-1/TRBV3-2
length: 15
DNA: TGTGCCAGCAGCCCGACAGGGAATAGTAATGAAAAACTGTTTTTT
CDR3: CASSPTGNSNEKLFF

J: TRBJ2-1
size: NA
D: TRBD2
V: TRBV24-1
length: 17
DNA: TGTGCCACCAGTAAAGCGGGAGGGCCTAGTGCCTACAATGAGCAGTTCTTC
CDR3: CATSKAGGPSAYNEQFF

J: TRBJ1-1
size: NA
D: NA
V: TRBV7-2
length: 15
DNA: TGTGCCAGCAGCTTAGTTCTGCGCAAGAACACTGAAGCTTTCTTT
CDR3: CASSLVLRKNTEAFF

J: TRBJ1-1
size: NA
D: TRBD1
V: TRBV11-2
length: 15
DNA: TGTGCCAGCAGCACCTGGGACAGGGGGAACACTGAAGCTTTCTTT
CDR3: CASSTWDRGNTEAFF

J: TRBJ2-7
size: NA
D: NA
V: TRBV30
length: 16
DNA: TGTGCCTGGAGTGTACGCATAGGGCTGGGGCACTACGAGCAGTACTTC
CDR3: CAWSVRIGLGHYEQYF

J: TRBJ2-5
size: NA
D: NA
V: TRBV4-2
length: 16
DNA: TGTGCCAGCAGCCAAGAAGGGGGGCGGGGGCTGGAGACCCAGTACTTC
CDR3: CASSQEGGRGLETQYF

J: TRBJ2-3
size: NA
D: NA
V: TRBV4-2
length: 15
DNA: TGTGCCAGCAGCCAAGGTCCCGGGAGCGCAGATACGCAGTATTTT
CDR3: CASSQGPGSADTQYF

J: TRBJ1-5
size: NA
D: NA
V: TRBV19
length: 17
DNA: TGTGCCAGTAGTACACTCCCGCTCACAGGGTCCAATCAGCCCCAGCATTTT
CDR3: CASSTLPLTGSNQPQHF

J: TRBJ2-2
size: few
D: NA
V: TRBV19
length: 15
DNA: TGTGCCAGTAGAGGGGGGAAGACGAACACCGGGGAGCTGTTTTTT
CDR3: CASRGGKTNTGELFF

J: TRBJ1-5
size: few
D: NA
V: TRBV2
length: 14
DNA: TGTGCCAGCAGGGACCGTCGGGGGAATCAGCCCCAGCATTTT
CDR3: CASRDRRGNQPQHF

J: TRBJ1-2
size: NA
D: NA
V: TRBV7-9
length: 16
DNA: TGTGCCAGCGGCTCTCAATTGGGGGGAGTTCGGTATGGCTACACCTTC
CDR3: CASGSQLGGVRYGYTF

J: TRBJ2-1
size: NA
D: TRBD1
V: TRBV5-4
length: 15
DNA: TGTGCCAGCAGCTTGGGACAGGGGGTATGGAATGAGCAGTTCTTC
CDR3: CASSLGQGVWNEQFF

J: TRBJ2-2
size: NA
D: NA
V: TRBV29-1
length: 10
DNA: TGCAGCGCCCGATCCGGGGAGCTGTTTTTT
CDR3: CSARSGELFF

J: TRBJ2-7
size: NA
D: NA
V: TRBV1
length: 18
DNA: TGCACCAGCAGCCAATGTGAAAAAGCGGGAGTTTCATATTACGAGCAGTACTTC
CDR3: CTSSQCEKAGVSYYEQYF

J: TRBJ2-7
size: NA
D: NA
V: TRBV28
length: 13
DNA: TGTGCCAGCAGTTTAGGGATCAGTTACGAGCAGTACTTC
CDR3: CASSLGISYEQYF

J: TRBJ2-4
size: NA
D: TRBD2
V: TRBV10-3
length: 13
DNA: TGTGCCATCAGTCTTAGCGGGGGAAACATTCAGTACTTC
CDR3: CAISLSGGNIQYF

J: TRBJ2-3
size: NA
D: NA
V: TRBV6-5
length: 14
DNA: TGTGCCAGCAGTTATTCATCTAGCACAGATACGCAGTATTTT
CDR3: CASSYSSSTDTQYF

J: TRBJ2-1
size: NA
D: NA
V: TRBV3-1/TRBV3-2
length: 14
DNA: TGTGCCAGCAGACAAGGGACCGGCTACAATGAGCAGTTCTTC
CDR3: CASRQGTGYNEQFF

J: TRBJ2-1
size: NA
D: NA
V: TRBV5-1
length: 12
DNA: TGCGCCAGCAGCTTAACAGGCGATGAGCAGTTCTTC
CDR3: CASSLTGDEQFF

J: TRBJ2-7
size: once
D: NA
V: TRBV19
length: 14
DNA: TGTGCCAGTAGTCACCCCCAGGGGGGATACGAGCAGTACTTC
CDR3: CASSHPQGGYEQYF

J: TRBJ2-3
size: NA
D: NA
V: TRBV2
length: 15
DNA: TGTGCCAGCGGGATGTCGCGGAGGAGCACAGATACGCAGTATTTT
CDR3: CASGMSRRSTDTQYF

J: TRBJ1-1
size: NA
D: NA
V: TRBV28
length: 14
DNA: TGTGCCAGCACTAGGGGGGACACCAGAACTGAAGCTTTCTTT
CDR3: CASTRGDTRTEAFF

J: TRBJ2-5
size: once
D: NA
V: TRBV4-2
length: 12
DNA: TGTGCCAGCAGCCAAGATGGAGGTACCCAGTACTTC
CDR3: CASSQDGGTQYF

J: TRBJ1-1
size: NA
D: NA
V: TRBV18
length: 14
DNA: TGTGCCAGCTCACCACGACAAGGATCGACTGAAGCTTTCTTT
CDR3: CASSPRQGSTEAFF

J: TRBJ2-1
size: NA
D: NA
V: TRBV5-1
length: 15
DNA: TGCGCCAGCAGCCCCCAAGGGGGAGTGGTCGATGAGCAGTTCTTC
CDR3: CASSPQGGVVDEQFF

J: TRBJ2-5
size: NA
D: NA
V: TRBV9
length: 15
DNA: TGTGCCAGCAGCGTAGGTCTGGGGAAGCAAGAGACCCAGTACTTC
CDR3: CASSVGLGKQETQYF

J: TRBJ1-1
size: NA
D: NA
V: TRBV9
length: 13
DNA: TGTGCCAGCAGCGTAGCTGGCACTACTGAAGCTTTCTTT
CDR3: CASSVAGTTEAFF

J: TRBJ2-3
size: NA
D: NA
V: TRBV29-1
length: 13
DNA: TGCAGCGTTGACCGGGACAGCACAGATACGCAGTATTTT
CDR3: CSVDRDSTDTQYF

J: TRBJ1-1
size: once
D: TRBD1
V: TRBV3-1/TRBV3-2
length: 17
DNA: TGTGCCAGCAGCCAAGGCCACAGGGGCGAGTCGTACACTGAAGCTTTCTTT
CDR3: CASSQGHRGESYTEAFF

J: TRBJ2-7
size: NA
D: TRBD2
V: TRBV18
length: 14
DNA: TGTGCCAGCTCACCACCCACGCGGGGGGGCGAGCAGTACTTC
CDR3: CASSPPTRGGEQYF

J: TRBJ1-1
size: NA
D: NA
V: TRBV7-2
length: 16
DNA: TGTGCCAGCAGCCCGCCCCCCGGGCAGAGAAACACTGAAGCTTTCTTT
CDR3: CASSPPPGQRNTEAFF

J: TRBJ1-3
size: NA
D: NA
V: TRBV3-1/TRBV3-2
length: 15
DNA: TGTGCCAGCAGCCCGGGGCCTCACTCTGGAAACACCATATATTTT
CDR3: CASSPGPHSGNTIYF

J: TRBJ1-2
size: NA
D: NA
V: TRBV18
length: 14
DNA: TGTGCCAGCTCACCGCCGGGACAATCCTATGGCTACACCTTC
CDR3: CASSPPGQSYGYTF